This T cell receptor beta chain was found in a study of blood T cell repertoires in COVID-19. On the study more broadly: The United States, Italy and Spain supplied acute and convalescent COVID-19 samples.

Germline CDR1 is SEHNR and CDR2 is FQNEAQ (reference sequence). This CDR3 comprises 13 residues. J was trimmed by 5 bases and V by 7 bases; bases with no gene match: 4. How the authors handled the data: Using reference gene primer amplification, nucleated cell counts were estimated. Profiled with immunoSEQ multiplex PCR; TCRdb holds only in-frame clones, not every one. The DNA was the basis for D and trimming; V, J and clone size are from that table. In the table there are some 37,000 clones, 90% of which are singletons. The specimen sequenced was peripheral blood. The chain carries TRBV7-9 and TRBJ2-5; the match to TRBD1 covers 10 bases. The clonotype was recovered from a human donor in a cohort sampled during active COVID-19. The CDR3 loop reads CASTDRGLETQYF. CDR3 nucleotides: TGTGCCAGCACCGACAGGGGGCTCGAGACCCAGTACTTC.